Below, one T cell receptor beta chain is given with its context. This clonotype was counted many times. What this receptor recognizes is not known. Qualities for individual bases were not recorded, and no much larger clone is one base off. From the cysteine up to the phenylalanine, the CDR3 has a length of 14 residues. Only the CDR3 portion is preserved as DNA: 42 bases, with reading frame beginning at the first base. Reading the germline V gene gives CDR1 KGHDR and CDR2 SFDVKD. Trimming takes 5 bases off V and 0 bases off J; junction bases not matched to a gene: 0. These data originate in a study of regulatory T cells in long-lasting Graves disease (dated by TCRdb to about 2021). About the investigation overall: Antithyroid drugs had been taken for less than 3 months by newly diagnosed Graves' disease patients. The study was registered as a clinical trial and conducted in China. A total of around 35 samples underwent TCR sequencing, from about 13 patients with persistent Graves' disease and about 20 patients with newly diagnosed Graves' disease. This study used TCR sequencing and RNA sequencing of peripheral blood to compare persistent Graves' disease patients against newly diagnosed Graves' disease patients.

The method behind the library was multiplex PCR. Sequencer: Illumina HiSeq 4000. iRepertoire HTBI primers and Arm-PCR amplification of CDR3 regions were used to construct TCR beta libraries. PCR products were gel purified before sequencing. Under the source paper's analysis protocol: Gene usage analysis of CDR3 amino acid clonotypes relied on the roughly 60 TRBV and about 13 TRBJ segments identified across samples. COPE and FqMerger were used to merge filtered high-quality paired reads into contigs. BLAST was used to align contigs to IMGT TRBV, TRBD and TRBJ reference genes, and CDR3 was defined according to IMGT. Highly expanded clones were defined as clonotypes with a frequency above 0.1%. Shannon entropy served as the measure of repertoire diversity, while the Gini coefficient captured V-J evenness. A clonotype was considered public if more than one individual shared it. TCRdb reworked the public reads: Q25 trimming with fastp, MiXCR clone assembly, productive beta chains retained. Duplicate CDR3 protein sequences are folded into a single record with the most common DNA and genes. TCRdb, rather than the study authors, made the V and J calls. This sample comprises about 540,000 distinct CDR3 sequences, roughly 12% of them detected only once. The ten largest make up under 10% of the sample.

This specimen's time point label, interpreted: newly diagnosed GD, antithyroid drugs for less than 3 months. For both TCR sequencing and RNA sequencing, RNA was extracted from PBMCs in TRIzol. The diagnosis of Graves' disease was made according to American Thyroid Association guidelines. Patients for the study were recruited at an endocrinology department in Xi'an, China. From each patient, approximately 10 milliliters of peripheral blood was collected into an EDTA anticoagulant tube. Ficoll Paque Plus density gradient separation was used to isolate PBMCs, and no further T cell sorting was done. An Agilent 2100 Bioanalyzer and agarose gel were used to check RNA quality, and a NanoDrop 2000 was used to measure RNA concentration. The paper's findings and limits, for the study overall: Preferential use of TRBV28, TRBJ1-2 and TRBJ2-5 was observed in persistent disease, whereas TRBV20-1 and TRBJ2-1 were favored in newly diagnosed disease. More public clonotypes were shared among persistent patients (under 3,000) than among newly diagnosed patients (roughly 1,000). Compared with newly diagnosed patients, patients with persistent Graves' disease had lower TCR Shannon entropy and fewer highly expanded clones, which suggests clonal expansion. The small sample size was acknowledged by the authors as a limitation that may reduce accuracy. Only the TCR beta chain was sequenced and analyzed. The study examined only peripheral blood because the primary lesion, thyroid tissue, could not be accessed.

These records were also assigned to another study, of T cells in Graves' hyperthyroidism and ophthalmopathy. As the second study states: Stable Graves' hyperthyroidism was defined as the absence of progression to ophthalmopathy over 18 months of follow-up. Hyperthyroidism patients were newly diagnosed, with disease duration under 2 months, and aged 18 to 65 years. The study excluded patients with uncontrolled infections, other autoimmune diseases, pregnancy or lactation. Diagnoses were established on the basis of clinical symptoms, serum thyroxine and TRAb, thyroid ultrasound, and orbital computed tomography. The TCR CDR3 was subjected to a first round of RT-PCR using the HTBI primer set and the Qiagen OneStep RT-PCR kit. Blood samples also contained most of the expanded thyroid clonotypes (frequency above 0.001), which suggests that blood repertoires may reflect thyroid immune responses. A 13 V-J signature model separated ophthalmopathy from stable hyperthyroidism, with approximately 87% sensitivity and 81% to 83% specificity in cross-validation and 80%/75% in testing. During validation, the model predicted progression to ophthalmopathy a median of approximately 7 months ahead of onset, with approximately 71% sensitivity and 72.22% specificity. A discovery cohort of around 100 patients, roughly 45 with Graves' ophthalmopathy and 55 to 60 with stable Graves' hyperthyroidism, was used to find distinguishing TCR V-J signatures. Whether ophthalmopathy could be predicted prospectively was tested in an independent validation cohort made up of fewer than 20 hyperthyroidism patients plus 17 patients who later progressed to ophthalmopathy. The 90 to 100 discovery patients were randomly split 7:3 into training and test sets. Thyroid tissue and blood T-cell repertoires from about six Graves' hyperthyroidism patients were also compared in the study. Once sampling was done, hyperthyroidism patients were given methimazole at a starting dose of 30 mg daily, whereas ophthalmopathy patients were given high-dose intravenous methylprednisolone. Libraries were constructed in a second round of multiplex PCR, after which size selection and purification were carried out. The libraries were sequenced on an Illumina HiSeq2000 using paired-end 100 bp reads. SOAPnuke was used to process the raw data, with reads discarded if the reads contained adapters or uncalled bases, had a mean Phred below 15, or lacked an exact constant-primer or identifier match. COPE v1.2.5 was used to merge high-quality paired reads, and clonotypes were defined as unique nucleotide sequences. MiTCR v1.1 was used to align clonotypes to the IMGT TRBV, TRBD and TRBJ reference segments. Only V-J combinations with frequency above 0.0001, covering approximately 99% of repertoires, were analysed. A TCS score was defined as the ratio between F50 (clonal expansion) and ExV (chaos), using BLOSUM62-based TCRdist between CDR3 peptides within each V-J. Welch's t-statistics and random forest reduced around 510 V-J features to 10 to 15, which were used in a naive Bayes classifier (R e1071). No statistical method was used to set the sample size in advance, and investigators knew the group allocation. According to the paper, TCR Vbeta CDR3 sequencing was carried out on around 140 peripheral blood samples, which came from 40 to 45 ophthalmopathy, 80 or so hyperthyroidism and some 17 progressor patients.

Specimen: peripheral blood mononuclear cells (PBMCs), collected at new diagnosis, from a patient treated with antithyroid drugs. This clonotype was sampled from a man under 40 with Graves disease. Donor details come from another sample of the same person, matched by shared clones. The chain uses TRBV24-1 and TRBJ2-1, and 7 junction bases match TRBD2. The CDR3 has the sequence CATSAGGSYNEQFF. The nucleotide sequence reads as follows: TGTGCCACCAGTGCGGGGGGCTCCTACAATGAGCAGTTCTTC.